The clone carrying this T cell receptor (beta chain) was recorded a few times. Its antigen remains unidentified. The CDR3 loop spans 14 amino acids. Germline values: CDR1 SGHRS, CDR2 YFSETQ. V shed 3 bases and J shed 1 base, with 10 bases lying between them. Sequencing was performed with immunoSEQ multiplex PCR; in TCRdb, only in-frame clones are kept and a portion is missing. The sample holds 30,000 or so clones; about four fifths are singletons and the top ten take approximately 0.62%. This entry comes from a study of PD-1 blockade in classical Hodgkin lymphoma. General study points: Patients newly diagnosed and complete responders had comparable baseline diversity. While CD8+ TCR diversity did not rise significantly by C4D1, CD4+ TCR diversity did. Exclusion removed patients who began nivolumab under 1 year after ASCT. In newly diagnosed patients, baseline TCR diversity was reportedly below that of healthy donors.

The time point was: cycle 4 day 1 (C4D1), after 5 to 7 weeks of nivolumab. Brentuximab vedotin exposure varied among the patients, all of whom had relapsed after autologous stem cell transplantation. Purified CD4+ T cells were obtained from thawed PBMCs through magnetic negative selection. Sequenced material: CD4+ T cells from blood, taken before the fourth cycle of nivolumab. The chain carries TRBV5-1 and TRBJ1-1; D remains ambiguous. This clonotype was sampled from a human donor with classical Hodgkin lymphoma. The DNA of the CDR3 is TGCGCCAGCAGCTCCAAGGCGGGGAACACTGAAGCTTTCTTT. Encoded protein: CASSSKAGNTEAFF.